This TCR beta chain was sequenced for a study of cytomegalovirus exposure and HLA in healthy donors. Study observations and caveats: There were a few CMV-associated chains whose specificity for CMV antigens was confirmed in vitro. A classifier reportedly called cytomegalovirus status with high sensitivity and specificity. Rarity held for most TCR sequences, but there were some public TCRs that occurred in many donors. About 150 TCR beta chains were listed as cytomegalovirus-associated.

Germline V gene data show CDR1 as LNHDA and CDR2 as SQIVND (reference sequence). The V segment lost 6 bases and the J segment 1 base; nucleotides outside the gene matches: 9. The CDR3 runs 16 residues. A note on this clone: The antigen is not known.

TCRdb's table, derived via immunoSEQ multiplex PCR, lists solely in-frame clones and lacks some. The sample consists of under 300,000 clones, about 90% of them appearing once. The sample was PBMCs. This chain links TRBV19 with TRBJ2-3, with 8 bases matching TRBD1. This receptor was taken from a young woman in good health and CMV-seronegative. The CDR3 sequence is CASSTRRDRRTDTQYF. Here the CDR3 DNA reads TGTGCCAGTAGCACGAGGAGGGACAGGCGCACAGATACGCAGTATTTT.